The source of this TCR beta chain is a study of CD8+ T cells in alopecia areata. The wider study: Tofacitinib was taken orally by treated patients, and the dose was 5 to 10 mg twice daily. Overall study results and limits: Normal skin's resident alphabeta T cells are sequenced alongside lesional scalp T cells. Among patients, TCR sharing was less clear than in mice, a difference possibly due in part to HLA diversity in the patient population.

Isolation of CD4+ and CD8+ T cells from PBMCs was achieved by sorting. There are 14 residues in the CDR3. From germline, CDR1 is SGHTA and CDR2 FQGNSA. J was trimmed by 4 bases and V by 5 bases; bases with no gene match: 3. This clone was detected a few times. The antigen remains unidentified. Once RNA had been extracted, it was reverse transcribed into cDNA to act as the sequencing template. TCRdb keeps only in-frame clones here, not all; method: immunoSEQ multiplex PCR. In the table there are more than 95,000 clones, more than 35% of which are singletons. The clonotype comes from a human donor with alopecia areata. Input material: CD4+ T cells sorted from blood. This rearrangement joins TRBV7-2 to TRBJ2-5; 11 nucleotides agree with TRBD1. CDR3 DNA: TGTGCCAGCAGCCAGGACAGGGGGCGAGAGACCCAGTACTTC. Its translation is CASSQDRGRETQYF.